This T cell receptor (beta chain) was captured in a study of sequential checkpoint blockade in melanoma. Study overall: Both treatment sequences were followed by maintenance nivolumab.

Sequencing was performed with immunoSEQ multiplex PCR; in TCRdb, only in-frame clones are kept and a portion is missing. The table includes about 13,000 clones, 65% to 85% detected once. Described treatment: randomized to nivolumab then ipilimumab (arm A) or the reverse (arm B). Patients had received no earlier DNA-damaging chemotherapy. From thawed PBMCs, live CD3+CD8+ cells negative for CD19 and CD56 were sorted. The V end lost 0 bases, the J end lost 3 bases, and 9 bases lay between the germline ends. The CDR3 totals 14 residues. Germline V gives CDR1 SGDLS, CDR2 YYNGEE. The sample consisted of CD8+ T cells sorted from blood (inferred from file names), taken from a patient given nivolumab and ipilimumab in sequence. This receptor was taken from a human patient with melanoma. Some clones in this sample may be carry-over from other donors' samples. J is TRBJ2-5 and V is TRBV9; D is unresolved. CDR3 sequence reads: CASSVGAREETQYF. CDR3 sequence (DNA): TGTGCCAGCAGCGTAGGGGCACGAGAAGAGACCCAGTACTTC.